Listed below are T cell receptor beta chains from one sample, sequenced in a study of graft-versus-host responses after intestinal transplantation. The assay was immunoSEQ multiplex PCR, and TCRdb's table has in-frame clones only and misses some. The table lists 90,000 to 120,000 clones, roughly 86% of them singletons. No antigens are known for them. Source: unstimulated CD4+ T cells sorted from spleen or lymph node cells, taken before transplant. Receptor source: a human donor who was the organ donor for an intestinal transplant. Both conserved end residues are part of each CDR3. A D gene is named only where the DNA matches it firmly. Clone size is stated in some rows and not others, as once, few, many or a class when expanded.

>TRBV10-3|-|TRBJ2-2|-
CAISEQGRELFF
TGTGCCATCAGTGAACAGGGAAGGGAGCTGTTTTTT
>TRBV7-2|TRBD2|TRBJ2-7|-
CASSPQTLAGDEQYF
TGTGCCAGCAGCCCACAGACCCTAGCGGGAGACGAGCAGTACTTC
>TRBV27|TRBD2|TRBJ2-3|-
CASRTSVLRTDTQYF
TGTGCCAGCAGGACTAGCGTCCTCCGCACAGATACGCAGTATTTT
>TRBV6-6|-|TRBJ2-3|-
CASSYASTDTQYF
TGTGCCAGCAGTTACGCTAGCACAGATACGCAGTATTTT
>TRBV7-2|-|TRBJ1-5|-
CASSLAGGYQPQHF
TGTGCCAGCAGCTTAGCGGGGGGATATCAGCCCCAGCATTTT
>TRBV28|TRBD2|TRBJ2-2|-
CASSSTTSGETGELFF
TGTGCCAGCAGTTCCACGACTAGCGGGGAGACCGGGGAGCTGTTTTTT
>TRBV7-7|TRBD2|TRBJ2-5|-
CASSSWTSGDFEETQYF
TGTGCCAGCAGCTCCTGGACTAGCGGGGATTTCGAAGAGACCCAGTACTTC
>TRBV6-6|-|TRBJ2-7|-
CASSRGLPSSYEQYF
TGTGCCAGCAGCCGGGGACTCCCTAGCTCCTACGAGCAGTACTTC
>TRBV7-7|-|TRBJ2-2|-
CASSIHDTGELFF
TGTGCCAGCAGCATCCACGACACCGGGGAGCTGTTTTTT
>TRBV7-3|-|TRBJ2-3|-
CASSPYTDTQYF
TGTGCCAGCAGCCCATACACAGATACGCAGTATTTT
>TRBV18|TRBD1|TRBJ2-5|-
CASSTPGTGFETQYF
TGTGCCAGCTCAACTCCGGGGACAGGGTTCGAGACCCAGTACTTC
>TRBV5-1|-|TRBJ1-1|-
CASAITQVANAEAFF
TGCGCCAGCGCCATAACCCAGGTCGCGAACGCTGAAGCTTTCTTT
>TRBV5-6|TRBD1|TRBJ1-5|few
CASSRQGQPQHF
TGTGCCAGCAGCCGACAGGGGCAGCCCCAGCATTTT
>TRBV28|-|TRBJ1-2|-
CASNPRRRHYGYTF
TGTGCCAGCAACCCCCGCCGCCGACACTATGGCTACACCTTC